A single sample gave rise to the 12 T cell receptor beta chains below, sequenced in a study of OX40 agonist ivuxolimab in advanced cancers. Method: immunoSEQ multiplex PCR; TCRdb's copy keeps in-frame clones and lacks some. The repertoire includes about 27,000 clones, 76% of them detected once, and roughly 13% sits in the top ten. The sequenced sample was CD4+ or CD8+ T cells sorted from blood, obtained in a trial of the OX40 agonist ivuxolimab. These receptors were collected from an adult with an advanced solid tumor such as melanoma, head and neck, liver or kidney cancer.

This chain connects TRBV27 to TRBJ2-5, with D possibly matching TRBD1 (6 bases). The CDR3 covers 15 residues. The germline V and J ends were trimmed by 6 bases and 2 bases, with 16 bases remaining between them. Germline CDR1 is MNHEY and CDR2 is SMNVEV (reference sequence). The CDR3, as DNA: TGTGCCAGCAGACACTACCCTGGACAGCAAGAGACCCAGTACTTC. It codes for CASRHYPGQQETQYF.

The V gene is TRBV14, the J gene TRBJ1-2, with a weak D call TRBD1 (5 bases). V dropped 3 bases and J dropped 1 base, with 18 bases sitting between them. Per germline, CDR1 SGHDN and CDR2 FVKESK. This CDR3 is 17 amino acids long. CDR3 residues: CASSQDPQGNLNYGYTF. The CDR3 DNA reads TGTGCCAGCAGCCAGGACCCTCAGGGAAACCTTAACTATGGCTACACCTTC.

The chain has TRBV30 and TRBJ2-4; no reliable D call. The CDR3 is 12 residues long. Germline assignment: CDR1 GTSNPN and CDR2 SVGIG (reference sequence). Trimming took 4 bases from V and 0 from J, leaving 4 bases between them. The CDR3 nucleotides read TGTGCCTGGACCTTAGCCAAAAACATTCAGTACTTC. This gives the protein CAWTLAKNIQYF.

This clone was counted once. The J gene is TRBJ2-2, the V gene TRBV5-6; no definite D call. The V gene's germline CDR1 is SGHDT and CDR2 YYEEEE. Deletions cut 6 bases from V and 1 base from J, with 7 bases between. This CDR3 has 13 residues. In DNA form, the CDR3 reads TGTGCCAGCACCATCCTGAACACCGGGGAGCTGTTTTTT. Protein: CASTILNTGELFF.

In its sample, this clone was seen a few times. The chain is built from TRBV6-6 and TRBJ2-5; no clear D gene. With 0 bases removed from V and 7 bases from J, the gap between germline ends came to 9 bases. The germline V gene encodes CDR1 MNHNY and CDR2 SVGAGI (reference sequence). This CDR3 has 13 residues. This CDR3 reads CASSYSNLGTQYF. CDR3 coding DNA: TGTGCCAGCAGTTACTCGAACCTTGGGACCCAGTACTTC.

The gene calls are TRBV5-6 and TRBJ1-2; D possibly corresponds to TRBD1 (6 bases). Trimming removed 4 bases at V and 3 bases at J, with 13 bases between. This CDR3 spans 14 amino acids. CDR1 is SGHDT, CDR2 YYEEEE, per germline. Written as DNA, the CDR3 is TGTGCCAGCAGCCGCGATACAGGGTACTATGGCTACACCTTC. Translating it yields CASSRDTGYYGYTF. The full variable domain, rest sourced from reference TRBV5-6 and TRBJ1-2, is DAGVTQSPTHLIKTRGQQVTLRCSPKSGHDTVSWYQQALGQGPQFIFQYYEEEERQRGNFPDRFSGHQFPNYSSELNVNALLLGDSALYLCASSRDTGYYGYTFGSGTRLTVV.

This clone was seen just once. The V gene is TRBV5-6, the J gene TRBJ2-5; D unclear. The V and J ends lost 2 bases and 4 bases respectively, with 3 bases between them. CDR1 is SGHDT, CDR2 YYEEEE, per germline. The CDR3 totals 11 residues. CDR3 region: CASSLLETQYF. As DNA, the CDR3 is TGTGCCAGCAGCTTACTAGAGACCCAGTACTTC.

This clone was counted only a few times. V gene TRBV6-6 combines with J gene TRBJ1-1; D is undetermined. V gave up 2 bases and J gave up 5 bases, with 12 bases separating them. The germline gives CDR1 MNHNY, CDR2 SVGAGI (reference sequence). This CDR3 has 14 residues. The CDR3 region is CASSYPQSQTEAFF. The CDR3 nucleotides are TGTGCCAGCAGTTACCCTCAGTCCCAAACTGAAGCTTTCTTT.

Turning to this clone: At one of its ends the junction is not consistent with the germline gene, which may arise from a read error. The V call is TRBV7-7, the J call TRBJ2-5, with D possibly being TRBD1 or TRBD2 (5 bases each). The CDR3 loop spans 13 amino acids. Per the germline V gene, CDR1 is SSHAT and CDR2 is FNYEAQ (reference sequence). The CDR3 nucleotides read TGTGCTAGCAGCCTTGGGACGGCTGAGACCCAGTACTTC. Amino acids: CASSLGTAETQYF.

The chain is built from TRBV6-5 and TRBJ1-2; a weak D match, TRBD1 (6 bases). From germline, CDR1 is MNHEY and CDR2 SVGAGI. The CDR3 runs 15 residues. V was trimmed by 6 bases and J by 4 bases, leaving 18 bases between them. Written as DNA, the CDR3 is TGTGCCAGCAGGGAAACAGGGAACAGCGGCTATGGCTACACCTTC. Translation: CASRETGNSGYGYTF.

V gene TRBV13 combines with J gene TRBJ1-2; no clear D. In germline, CDR1 is PRHDT, CDR2 FYEKMQ (reference sequence). The CDR3 is 13 amino acids. V was shortened by 5 bases and J by 1 base, with 8 bases between the two germline ends. CDR3 bases: TGTGCCAGCAGCATGACACTTAACTATGGCTACACCTTC. Protein product: CASSMTLNYGYTF.

The rearrangement joins TRBV6-5 to TRBJ1-4; D call uncertain. V was pared by 3 bases and J by 4 bases, with 9 bases between. The CDR3 sequence is 14 residues long. Germline CDR1 is MNHEY and CDR2 is SVGAGI. CDR3 nucleotide sequence: TGTGCCAGCAGTTATGGGCGGATTAATGAAAAACTGTTTTTT. Protein product: CASSYGRINEKLFF.